One T cell receptor beta chain is described in this entry. What it recognizes is unknown. Whole blood, unsorted for T cells, was the source of total RNA. The sample is drawn from a study of monozygotic twins with inflammatory bowel disease. The study's findings and limits: Relative to healthy twins, IBD patients had fewer clonotypes in common with others, a gap that was especially apparent with disease activity.

TCRalpha and TCRbeta cDNA underwent two nested PCRs of about 17 and 10 cycles. TCRdb reworked the 5' RACE reads into one entry per CDR3 protein, no DNA. This table holds around 210,000 distinct CDR3 sequences. This clonotype was obtained from a human donor with ulcerative colitis or Crohn's disease, or a healthy co-twin of an affected twin (not recorded which). Sequencing was carried out using blood.

CDR3 residues: CASSLNREGETQYF. The V and J genes are TRBV7-8 and TRBJ2-5; no DNA is available, so the TRBD2 call from TCRdb remains unchecked. The V gene's germline CDR1 is SGHVS and CDR2 FQNEAQ. The CDR3 is 14 residues long.